What follows are 28 T cell receptor beta chains derived from one specimen sequenced in a study of response to subunit inactivated influenza vaccine. From the RT-PCR reads, TCRdb called clonotypes with MiXCR, one entry per CDR3 protein. The sample shows some 500,000 distinct CDR3 sequences, roughly 13% of them seen only once. Sequencing used PBMCs from blood, obtained roughly 45 days after vaccination. The receptors here all came from a man aged 50-60 years who received an inactivated influenza vaccine.

This clonotype was counted at least ten times. The chain has TRBV7-2 and TRBJ2-3, with 8 bases identical to TRBD2. From germline, CDR1 is SGHTA and CDR2 FQGNSA. The CDR3 has 16 amino acids. Trimming cost V 1 base and J 0 bases; bases outside gene matches: 3. This CDR3 is CASSLVPSGSTDTQYF. The CDR3 DNA reads TGTGCCAGCAGCTTAGTACCTAGCGGGAGCACAGATACGCAGTATTTT.

This clonotype was seen more than once but under ten times. The chain combines TRBV11-2 with TRBJ2-2; 14 bases match TRBD2. V lost 5 bases to trimming and J lost 4 bases; unmatched junction nucleotides: 9. The germline V gene encodes CDR1 SGHAT and CDR2 FQNNGV. This CDR3 has 18 amino acids. CDR3 region: CASSLTSGRGLPTGELFF. The CDR3 nucleotides read TGTGCCAGCAGCCTGACTAGCGGGAGGGGGCTTCCCACCGGGGAGCTGTTTTTT. The full variable domain, in which reference TRBV11-2 and TRBJ2-2 provide the parts outside the CDR3, is EAGVAQSPRYKIIEKRQSVAFWCNPISGHATLYWYQQILGQGPKLLIQFQNNGVVDDSQLPKDRFSAERLKGVDSTLKIQPAKLEDSAVYLCASSLTSGRGLPTGELFFGEGSRLTVL.

The rearrangement links TRBV20-1 to TRBJ2-5; no firm D call. Germline V gives CDR1 DFQATT, CDR2 SNEGSKA (reference sequence). The CDR3 loop spans 12 amino acids. The V end lost 3 bases, the J end lost 2 bases, and 7 bases lay between the germline ends. CDR3 nucleotides: TGCAGTGCTAGGCCCAGTCAAGAGACCCAGTACTTC. It specifies CSARPSQETQYF.

CDR3 in amino acids: CATSRRSGNTIYF. The CDR3 DNA reads as TGTGCCACCAGCAGACGCTCTGGAAACACCATATATTTT. The chain is built from TRBV15 and TRBJ1-3; D uncertain. Germline values: CDR1 LNHNV, CDR2 YYDKDF (reference sequence). Trimming took off 2 bases at V and 0 bases at J, with 2 bases between the two ends. CDR3 length: 13 residues.

This clonotype has a handful of counts. This chain joins TRBV7-2 and TRBJ2-7; perhaps TRBD2 as D (6 bases). CDR1 and CDR2 from the germline V gene are SGHTA and FQGNSA. V was clipped by 2 bases and J by 3 bases, with 11 bases between them. This CDR3 has 14 residues. This CDR3 is CASSLWGLSYEQYF. As DNA, the CDR3 is TGTGCCAGCAGCTTATGGGGACTGAGCTACGAGCAGTACTTC.

This clonotype came up a few times. This sequence joins TRBV20-1 and TRBJ2-5; TRBD1 matches 9 bases. V lost 1 base to trimming and J lost 5 bases; unmatched junction nucleotides: 5. The CDR3 has 14 amino acids. Germline V gives CDR1 DFQATT, CDR2 SNEGSKA (reference sequence). The CDR3 loop is CSARVADRGETQYF. The CDR3 bases are TGCAGTGCTAGAGTTGCTGACAGGGGGGAGACCCAGTACTTC.

This clonotype has a handful of counts. The chain has TRBV10-2 and TRBJ1-5, with TRBD1 as a possible D gene (5 bases). Germline V gene data show CDR1 as WSHSY and CDR2 as SAAADI. The CDR3 consists of 15 residues. V shed 3 bases and J shed 0 bases, with 9 bases lying between them. The CDR3 sequence: CASSDRGDSNQPQHF. CDR3 in DNA: TGCGCCAGCAGTGATCGGGGGGATAGCAATCAGCCCCAGCATTTT.

V gene TRBV6-1 combines with J gene TRBJ2-1, with 9 bases lining up with TRBD2. The CDR3 is 14 residues long. Germline-derived CDR1 and CDR2 are MNHNS and SASEGT. J was trimmed by 16 bases and V by 6 bases; bases with no gene match: 16. As DNA, the CDR3 is TGTGCCAGCAGAGACCCACACCTAGCGGGACGGCCTTTCTTC. It codes for CASRDPHLAGRPFF.

This clonotype was counted at least ten times. This chain connects TRBV3-1 to TRBJ2-1; D may be TRBD1 (5 bases). Trimming cost V 0 bases and J 5 bases, with 17 bases left between them. Germline V gene sequence: CDR1 LGHDT, CDR2 YNNKEL (reference sequence). The CDR3 totals 17 residues. Here the CDR3 reads CASSQDFGQGFNNEQFF. CDR3 nucleotide sequence: TGTGCCAGCAGCCAAGATTTTGGGCAGGGTTTTAACAATGAGCAGTTCTTC.

The chain employs TRBV11-2 and TRBJ2-1, with 13 nucleotides matching TRBD2. The CDR3 is 18 residues long. The V and J ends lost 2 bases and 3 bases, in that order; junction bases with no gene match: 7. Germline CDR1 reads SGHAT; CDR2 reads FQNNGV. The CDR3 sequence: CASSLYGGTSGIYNEQFF. CDR3 bases: TGTGCCAGCAGCTTATATGGGGGGACTAGCGGGATCTACAATGAGCAGTTCTTC.

The chain uses TRBV7-3 and TRBJ2-7; D perhaps matches TRBD2 (5 bases). CDR1 and CDR2 from the germline V gene are SGHTA and FQGTGA. This CDR3 has 14 residues. V was shortened by 3 bases and J by 4 bases, with 13 bases between the two germline ends. In DNA form, the CDR3 reads TGTGCCAGCAGCTTGGGTTCCGGGATGTACGAGCAGTACTTC. Translating it yields CASSLGSGMYEQYF.

This clonotype occurred a few times. CDR3 in amino acids: CSVDDRGSGNTIYF. CDR3 DNA: TGCAGCGTTGATGACAGGGGCTCTGGAAACACCATATATTTT. The chain has TRBV29-1 and TRBJ1-3; 8 bases are a match to TRBD1. The junction had 1 base not matched to a gene; V was cut back by 3 bases and J by 0 bases. CDR3 size: 14 residues. The germline V gene encodes CDR1 SQVTM and CDR2 ANQGSEA. The variable domain in full, completed from reference TRBV29-1 and TRBJ1-3, reads SAVISQKPSRDICQRGTSLTIQCQVDSQVTMMFWYRQQPGQSLTLIATANQGSEATYESGFVIDKFPISRPNLTFSTLTVSNMSPEDSSIYLCSVDDRGSGNTIYFGEGSWLTVV.

The rearrangement uses TRBV5-1 and TRBJ2-5; TRBD1 is a possible D gene (6 bases). The V end lost 5 bases, the J end lost 2 bases, and 22 bases lay between the germline ends. CDR1 and CDR2 (germline): SGHRS, YFSETQ. The CDR3 consists of 17 residues. The DNA for the CDR3 is TGCGCCAGCAGTTCTGCATACAGGGACGGCGGACAAGAGACCCAGTACTTC. Translation gives CASSSAYRDGGQETQYF.

This chain uses TRBV2 with TRBJ1-6; perhaps TRBD1 as D (5 bases). Trimming shortened V by 9 bases and J by 10 bases, and 13 bases separated the two germline ends. This CDR3 has 12 amino acids. Germline CDR1 reads SNHLY; CDR2 reads FYNNEI. The CDR3 DNA sequence: TGTGCCAGAAGGACAACCCAATCACCCCTCCACTTT. As protein: CARRTTQSPLHF.

This clonotype was counted between two and nine times. The chain employs TRBV16 and TRBJ1-2; 8 nucleotides agree with TRBD1. Germline V gene lookup returns CDR1 KGHSY and CDR2 FQNENV. This CDR3 region has 15 residues. Losses at the gene ends were 4 bases for V and 4 bases for J; bases not matched to a gene: 8. CDR3 sequence (DNA): TGTGCCAGCAGCCCCTTGACAGGGGCGGGCTATGGCTACACCTTC. Its translation: CASSPLTGAGYGYTF. Using reference TRBV16 and TRBJ1-2 for the parts outside the CDR3, the full variable domain is GEEVAQTPKHLVRGEGQKAKLYCAPIKGHSYVFWYQQVLKNEFKFLISFQNENVFDETGMPKERFSAKCLPNSPCSLEIQATKLEDSAVYFCASSPLTGAGYGYTFGSGTRLTVV.

V is TRBV12-3 or TRBV12-4 and J is TRBJ2-1, with 8 bases identical to TRBD2. Trimming took 6 bases from V and 4 from J; bases not matched to a gene: 8. The length of the CDR3 is 15 residues. In DNA, the CDR3 is TGTGCCAGCAGCCGCGGACTAGCTCAATACAATGAGCAGTTCTTC. Amino acid sequence: CASSRGLAQYNEQFF.

This clonotype was seen a handful of times. This chain joins TRBV6-5 and TRBJ1-2; D is unresolved. The germline V and J ends were trimmed by 0 bases and 7 bases, with 12 bases remaining between them. Looked up from germline, CDR1 is MNHEY and CDR2 is SVGAGI. The CDR3 spans 14 residues. CDR3 bases: TGTGCCAGCAGTTACTCGGACCGGGCAGGTGGCTACACCTTC. Translation: CASSYSDRAGGYTF.

This clonotype came up a few times. The chain is built from TRBV15 and TRBJ2-7; D could derive from TRBD1 or TRBD2 (5 bases each). The V end was cut by 6 bases, the J end by 4 bases, with 16 bases between. CDR3 length: 14 amino acids. Germline CDR1 is LNHNV and CDR2 is YYDKDF (reference sequence). The CDR3 nucleotides read TGTGCCACCAGTCCCTGGGGCACGGGGTACGAGCAGTACTTC. It translates to CATSPWGTGYEQYF.

This clonotype was counted a few times. The chain couples TRBV5-1 to TRBJ2-2, with 10 positions matching TRBD1. Trimming cost V 7 bases and J 3 bases; bases outside gene matches: 3. CDR1 is SGHRS, CDR2 YFSETQ, per germline. The CDR3 sequence is 14 residues long. The chain's CDR3 is CASRQGADTGELFF. The CDR3 coding sequence is TGCGCCAGCCGACAGGGGGCTGACACCGGGGAGCTGTTTTTT.

This clonotype was found a few times. J is TRBJ2-1 and V is TRBV7-2; 10 bases map to TRBD2. CDR1 and CDR2 from the germline V gene are SGHTA and FQGNSA. This CDR3 has 13 residues. V lost 4 bases and J lost 14; bases outside the gene matches: 8. The CDR3 DNA reads TGTGCCAGCAGCTCCTCATACACTAGCGGGGAGTTCTTC. It translates to CASSSSYTSGEFF. The whole variable domain, filled in from reference TRBV7-2 and TRBJ2-1, reads GAGVSQSPSNKVTEKGKDVELRCDPISGHTALYWYRQSLGQGLEFLIYFQGNSAPDKSGLPSDRFSAERTGGSVSTLTIQRTQQEDSAVYLCASSSSYTSGEFFGPGTRLTVL.

This clonotype was seen at least ten times. This sequence joins TRBV29-1 and TRBJ2-7, with 10 positions matching TRBD1. Germline V gives CDR1 SQVTM, CDR2 ANQGSEA. With 4 bases clipped from V and 3 bases from J, the junction kept 6 bases outside the gene matches. This CDR3 is built from 14 residues. The DNA of the CDR3 is TGCAGCGTTGCGAGACAGGGGGCAAGCTACGAGCAGTACTTC. Its translation: CSVARQGASYEQYF.

In this sample, this clonotype turned up a few times. The rearrangement joins TRBV7-2 to TRBJ2-1; a weak D match, TRBD2 (5 bases). This CDR3 contains 14 residues. Trimming took 1 base from V and 6 from J, leaving 10 bases between them. Germline values: CDR1 SGHTA, CDR2 FQGNSA. The CDR3 loop reads CASSLEVTSNEQFF. DNA of the CDR3: TGTGCCAGCAGCTTAGAAGTTACTAGCAATGAGCAGTTCTTC.

A few counts support this clonotype. This chain's CDR3 is CASRSTAAGNTIYF. The CDR3 nucleotides read TGTGCCAGCAGGTCTACAGCTGCTGGAAACACCATATATTTT. The chain combines TRBV12-3 or TRBV12-4 with TRBJ1-3; unclear D gene. This CDR3 is 14 amino acids long. V lost 6 bases and J lost 2, with 11 bases in between.

This clonotype turned up a few times. The chain is built from TRBV7-9 and TRBJ2-5, with TRBD1 matching over 12 bases. CDR1 and CDR2 (germline): SEHNR, FQNEAQ (reference sequence). This CDR3 spans 16 amino acids. V was clipped by 5 bases and J by 1 base; unmatched bases: 5. The CDR3 nucleotides read TGTGCCAGCAGCCCGGGACAGGGGGCATTCCAAGAGACCCAGTACTTC. This translates into CASSPGQGAFQETQYF. The complete variable domain, with remaining parts taken from reference TRBV7-9 and TRBJ2-5, reads DTGVSQNPRHKITKRGQNVTFRCDPISEHNRLYWYRQTLGQGPEFLTYFQNEAQLEKSRLLSDRFSAERPKGSFSTLEIQRTEQGDSAMYLCASSPGQGAFQETQYFGPGTRLLVL.

As concerns this clonotype: One base away lies a much larger clone, so this may be a sequencing read error. This chain connects TRBV6-1 to TRBJ2-7, with D unresolved. The germline V gene has CDR1 MNHNS and CDR2 SASEGT. The CDR3 length is 13 residues. DNA for the CDR3: TGTGTCAGCAGCCCTGGGTTCTTAGGCGAGCAGTACTTC. Its protein product is CVSSPGFLGEQYF.

This clonotype occurred many times. The chain uses TRBV27 and TRBJ2-7, with a possible D match to TRBD1 (6 bases). V dropped 4 bases and J dropped 0 bases, with 13 bases sitting between them. Germline CDR1 and CDR2: MNHEY and SMNVEV (reference sequence). The CDR3 consists of 15 residues. In nucleotides, the CDR3 is TGTGCCAGCAGTTCACAGGGATGGAGCTCCTACGAGCAGTACTTC. This encodes CASSSQGWSSYEQYF.

The V and J genes are TRBV20-1 and TRBJ2-7, with D perhaps given as TRBD1 or TRBD2 (5 bases each). The CDR3 loop spans 11 amino acids. V gave up 6 bases and J gave up 4 bases, with 10 bases separating them. Germline V gene sequence: CDR1 DFQATT, CDR2 SNEGSKA (reference sequence). The DNA for the CDR3 is TGCAGTGCGGGACCCGGGTACGAGCAGTACTTC. This encodes CSAGPGYEQYF.

This clonotype was seen repeatedly, ten times or more. V usage is TRBV10-3 and J usage is TRBJ2-5; D ambiguous. CDR3 length: 12 residues. V was clipped by 5 bases and J by 6 bases, with 10 bases between them. The germline CDR1 and CDR2 sequences are ENHRY and SYGVKD. Written as DNA, the CDR3 is TGTGCCATCAGTTTCGAGGAGAAGACCCAGTACTTC. This codes for CAISFEEKTQYF.